This TCR beta chain was sequenced for a study of regulatory T cells in long-lasting Graves disease. According to the study, TCR beta libraries were built with iRepertoire HTBI primers and CDR3-region Arm-PCR. TCRdb processed the multiplex PCR reads anew with MiXCR; each CDR3 protein has one entry. This table holds 550,000 to 600,000 distinct CDR3 sequences, about 16% found once. This clonotype was counted ten times or more. The CDR3 is 12 residues long. Germline-derived CDR1 and CDR2 are SGHAT and FQDESV (reference sequence). The V end lost 5 bases, the J end lost 4 bases, and 6 bases lay between the germline ends. The time point was: newly diagnosed GD, antithyroid drugs for less than 3 months. Construction of the TCR library relied on RNA isolated from PBMCs. These data were also filed under a second study, of T cells in Graves' hyperthyroidism and ophthalmopathy.

The receptor was isolated from a young man with Graves disease. Material: peripheral blood mononuclear cells (PBMCs), obtained at new diagnosis, from a patient treated with antithyroid drugs. J is TRBJ2-1 and V is TRBV11-1; D not certain. CDR3 bases: TGTGCCAGCAGCGACCTATACAATGAGCAGTTCTTC. This encodes CASSDLYNEQFF.